This T cell receptor (beta chain) was captured by sequencing in a study of T cells in Graves' hyperthyroidism and ophthalmopathy. The V gene lost 4 bases and the J gene lost 5 bases, with 16 bases spanning the gap. CDR3 length: 15 amino acids. Germline-derived CDR1 and CDR2 are SGHRS and YFSETQ. Authors of the study amplified TCR beta CDR3 regions from RNA transcripts. An initial round of RT-PCR targeting the TCR CDR3 relied on the HTBI primer set. TCRdb called the multiplex PCR reads again in MiXCR, with one record for every CDR3 protein. The table lists 250,000 to 350,000 distinct CDR3 sequences, approximately 20% of them singletons.

The receptor's source is a man aged 25-45 years with Graves' ophthalmopathy. V usage is TRBV5-1 and J usage is TRBJ2-1; the D gene is possibly TRBD2 (6 bases). Sequencing was done on a sample of blood. The CDR3 protein is CASSPQGAGNNEQFF. The CDR3 bases are TGCGCCAGCAGCCCGCAAGGGGCGGGGAACAATGAGCAGTTCTTC.